This paragraph reports one TCR beta chain. The sample originates from a study of blood T cell repertoires in COVID-19. Turning to the study itself: The origin of the acute and convalescent COVID-19 samples was the United States, Italy and Spain. In each case, the material was cDNA or gDNA derived from T cells, B-cell-depleted T cells, or PBMCs.

Trimming pared 5 bases from V and 6 bases from J, leaving 11 bases between. This CDR3 has 13 residues. Some clones are missing from TCRdb's copy, which holds only in-frame ones; the method was immunoSEQ multiplex PCR. The sample shows approximately 280,000 clones, 90% of them seen only once. Material for sequencing was peripheral blood. This chain links TRBV12-3 or TRBV12-4 with TRBJ1-5; possible D gene TRBD1, 5 bases. The sequence came from a woman aged 30 to 39 with COVID-19, enrolled during active disease. The CDR3 DNA reads TGTGCCAGCAGTCGCCAGGGTTTTCAGCCCCAGCATTTT. Translated: CASSRQGFQPQHF.